This is a list of T cell receptor beta chains from one sample in a study of blood T cell repertoires in COVID-19. Sequenced by immunoSEQ multiplex PCR; TCRdb stores in-frame clones only, minus some. The table has under 250,000 clones, around 85% seen once. The sequencing input was peripheral blood. Source of these receptors: an elderly man with acute or convalescent COVID-19. CDR3s include the opening cysteine and the closing phenylalanine or tryptophan.

V gene: TRBV5-1
J gene: TRBJ2-1
CDR3 length: 16
CDR3 protein: CASSVIAGVTFNEQFF

V gene: TRBV27
J gene: TRBJ2-7
CDR3 length: 18
CDR3 protein: CASSSFGTGASRPYEQYF

V gene: TRBV19
J gene: TRBJ1-1
CDR3 length: 15
CDR3 protein: CASNSIPTGRSEAFF

V gene: TRBV28
J gene: TRBJ1-5
CDR3 length: 13
CDR3 protein: CASSLLPAGPQHF

V gene: TRBV6-1
J gene: TRBJ2-7
CDR3 length: 16
CDR3 protein: CASSGELAGYPYEQYF

V gene: TRBV7-9
J gene: TRBJ2-3
CDR3 length: 17
CDR3 protein: CASSLVAGITSTDTQYF

V gene: TRBV6-1
J gene: TRBJ1-4
CDR3 length: 16
CDR3 protein: CASSVRQGWGNEKLFF

V gene: TRBV4-1
J gene: TRBJ2-7
CDR3 length: 14
CDR3 protein: CASSHAGLSYEQYF

V gene: TRBV15
J gene: TRBJ2-7
CDR3 length: 15
CDR3 protein: CATSRMREGRHEQYF

V gene: TRBV4-1
J gene: TRBJ1-1
CDR3 length: 13
CDR3 protein: CASSQVGAVEAFF

V gene: TRBV18
J gene: TRBJ2-3
CDR3 length: 13
CDR3 protein: CASSFRGPDTQYF

V gene: TRBV4-1
J gene: TRBJ1-4
CDR3 length: 16
CDR3 protein: CASSQDRVATNEKLFF

V gene: TRBV7-8
J gene: TRBJ1-3
CDR3 length: 16
CDR3 protein: CASSLVDSYSGNTIYF

V gene: TRBV28
J gene: TRBJ2-7
CDR3 length: 14
CDR3 protein: CASGKGVTRPEQYF

V gene: TRBV2
J gene: TRBJ1-6
CDR3 length: 20
CDR3 protein: CASTSTGTGAVGSYNSPLHF

V gene: TRBV7-9
J gene: TRBJ2-1
CDR3 length: 16
CDR3 protein: CASRITSGGPHNEQFF

V gene: TRBV11-2
J gene: TRBJ2-2
CDR3 length: 14
CDR3 protein: CASSPNMDTGELFF